This T cell receptor (beta chain) is from a study of cytomegalovirus exposure and HLA in healthy donors. The primer mix had 60 Vbeta and 13 Jbeta primers. Clones were read by immunoSEQ multiplex PCR, and TCRdb kept only the in-frame ones, dropping some. The table has about 160,000 clones, about two thirds seen once. Germline V CDR1 and CDR2: SEHNR, FQNEAQ (reference sequence). Losses at the gene ends were 5 bases for V and 2 bases for J; bases not matched to a gene: 5. CDR3 size: 14 residues. V usage is TRBV7-9 and J usage is TRBJ2-5, with 7 bases identical to TRBD1. The sample comprised PBMCs. The sequence derives from a woman aged 25-40 years in good health and CMV-seronegative. The chain's CDR3 is CASSPRGLQETQYF. The CDR3 DNA reads TGTGCCAGCAGCCCGAGGGGGCTACAAGAGACCCAGTACTTC.